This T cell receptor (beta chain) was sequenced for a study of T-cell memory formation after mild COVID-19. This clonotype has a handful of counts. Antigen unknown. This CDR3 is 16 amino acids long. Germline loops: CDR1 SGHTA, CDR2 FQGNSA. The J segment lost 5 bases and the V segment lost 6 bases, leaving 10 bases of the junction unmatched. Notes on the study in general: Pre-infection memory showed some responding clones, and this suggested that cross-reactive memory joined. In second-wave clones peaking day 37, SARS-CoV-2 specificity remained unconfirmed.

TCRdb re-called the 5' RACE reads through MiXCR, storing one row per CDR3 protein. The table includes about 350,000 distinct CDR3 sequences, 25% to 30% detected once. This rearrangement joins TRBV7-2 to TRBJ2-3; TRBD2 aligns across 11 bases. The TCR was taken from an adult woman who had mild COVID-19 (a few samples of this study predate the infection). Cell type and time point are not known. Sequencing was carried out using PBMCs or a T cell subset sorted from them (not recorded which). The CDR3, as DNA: TGTGCCAGCAGTCCAACTAGCGGGAGAGTGGGAGATACGCAGTATTTT. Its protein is CASSPTSGRVGDTQYF.